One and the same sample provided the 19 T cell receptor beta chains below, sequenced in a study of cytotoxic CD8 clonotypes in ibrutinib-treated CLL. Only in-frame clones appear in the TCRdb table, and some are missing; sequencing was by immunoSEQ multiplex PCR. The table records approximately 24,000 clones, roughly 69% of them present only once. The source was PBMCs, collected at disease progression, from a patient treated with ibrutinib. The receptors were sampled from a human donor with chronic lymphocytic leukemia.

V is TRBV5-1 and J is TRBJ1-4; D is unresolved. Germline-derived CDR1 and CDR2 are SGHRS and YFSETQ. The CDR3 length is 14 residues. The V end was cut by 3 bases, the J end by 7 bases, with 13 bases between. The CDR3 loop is CASSSPGGSEKLFF. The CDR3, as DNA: TGCGCCAGCAGCTCCCCAGGAGGTAGTGAAAAACTGTTTTTT.

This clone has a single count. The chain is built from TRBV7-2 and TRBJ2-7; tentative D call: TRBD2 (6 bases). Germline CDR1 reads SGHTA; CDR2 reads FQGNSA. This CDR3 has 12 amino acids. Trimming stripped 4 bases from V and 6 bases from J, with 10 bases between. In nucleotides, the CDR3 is TGTGCCAGCAGCTCCCAGACTAGCGAGCAGTACTTC. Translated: CASSSQTSEQYF.

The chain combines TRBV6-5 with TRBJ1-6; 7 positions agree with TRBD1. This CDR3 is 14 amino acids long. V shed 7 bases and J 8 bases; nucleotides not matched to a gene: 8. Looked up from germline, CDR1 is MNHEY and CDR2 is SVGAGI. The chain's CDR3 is CASTMAGGYSPLHF. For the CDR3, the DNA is TGTGCCAGCACCATGGCAGGGGGATATTCACCCCTCCACTTT.

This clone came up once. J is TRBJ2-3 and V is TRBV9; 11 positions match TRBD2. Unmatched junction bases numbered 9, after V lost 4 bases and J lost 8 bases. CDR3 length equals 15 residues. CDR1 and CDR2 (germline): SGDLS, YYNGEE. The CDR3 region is CASSPIAGGRGTQYF. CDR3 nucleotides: TGTGCCAGCAGCCCAATAGCGGGGGGGCGGGGTACGCAGTATTTT.

CDR3 amino acids: CASQGGPNEKLFF. The DNA for the CDR3 is TGTGCCAGCCAGGGCGGACCTAATGAAAAACTGTTTTTT. The rearrangement uses TRBV6-5 and TRBJ1-4; the D gene is possibly TRBD1 (5 bases). Trimming removed 8 bases from V and 3 bases from J, with 10 bases in between. Germline CDR1 reads MNHEY; CDR2 reads SVGAGI. The length of the CDR3 is 13 residues.

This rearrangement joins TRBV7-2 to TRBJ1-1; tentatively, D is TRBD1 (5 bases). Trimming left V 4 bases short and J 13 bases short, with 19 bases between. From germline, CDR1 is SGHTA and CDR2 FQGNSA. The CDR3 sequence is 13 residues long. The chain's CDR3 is CASSSNVVAQGFF. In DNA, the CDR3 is TGTGCCAGCAGCTCCAATGTGGTGGCCCAGGGTTTCTTT.

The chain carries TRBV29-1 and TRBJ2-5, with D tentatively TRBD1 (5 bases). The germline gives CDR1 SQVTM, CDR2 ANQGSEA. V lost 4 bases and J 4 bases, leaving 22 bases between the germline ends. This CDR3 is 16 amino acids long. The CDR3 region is CSVAATQVSARETQYF. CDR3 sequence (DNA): TGCAGCGTTGCGGCAACACAGGTTTCTGCACGAGAGACCCAGTACTTC. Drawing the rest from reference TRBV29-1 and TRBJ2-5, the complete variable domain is SAVISQKPSRDICQRGTSLTIQCQVDSQVTMMFWYRQQPGQSLTLIATANQGSEATYESGFVIDKFPISRPNLTFSTLTVSNMSPEDSSIYLCSVAATQVSARETQYFGPGTRLLVL.

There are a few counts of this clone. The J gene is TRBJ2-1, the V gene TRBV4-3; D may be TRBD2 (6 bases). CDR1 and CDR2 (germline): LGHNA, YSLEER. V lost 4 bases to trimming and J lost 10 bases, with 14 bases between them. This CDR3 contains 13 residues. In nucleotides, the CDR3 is TGCGCCAGCAGCCCATACGGGGGTAGCGAGCAGTTCTTC. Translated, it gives CASSPYGGSEQFF.

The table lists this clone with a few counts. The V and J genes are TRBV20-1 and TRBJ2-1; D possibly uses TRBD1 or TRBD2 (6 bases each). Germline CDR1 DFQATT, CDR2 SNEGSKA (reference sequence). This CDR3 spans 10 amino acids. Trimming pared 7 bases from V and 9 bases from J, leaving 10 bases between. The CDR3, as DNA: TGCAGTGGGTGGGGGGCTGAGCAGTTCTTC. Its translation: CSGWGAEQFF.

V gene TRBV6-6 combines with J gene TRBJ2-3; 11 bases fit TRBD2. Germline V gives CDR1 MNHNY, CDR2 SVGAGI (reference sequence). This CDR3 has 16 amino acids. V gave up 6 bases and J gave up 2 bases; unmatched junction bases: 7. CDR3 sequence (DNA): TGTGCCAGCAGCCCCGGGACTAGCGGTACCACAGATACGCAGTATTTT. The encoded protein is CASSPGTSGTTDTQYF.

The CDR3 bases are TGTGCCAGCAGCACAGGGGGAGACGAAAAACTGTTTTTT. It codes for CASSTGGDEKLFF. The chain couples TRBV27 to TRBJ1-4; 8 bases align to TRBD1. V trimming: 6 bases; J trimming: 8 bases; junction bases outside the gene matches: 5. Looked up from germline, CDR1 is MNHEY and CDR2 is SMNVEV (reference sequence). This CDR3 has 13 residues.

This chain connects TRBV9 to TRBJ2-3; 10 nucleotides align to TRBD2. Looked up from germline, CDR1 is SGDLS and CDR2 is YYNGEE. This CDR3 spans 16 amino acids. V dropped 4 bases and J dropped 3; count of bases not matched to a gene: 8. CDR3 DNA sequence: TGTGCCAGCAGCCCAAGTAGCGGGGGGCAGACAGATACGCAGTATTTT. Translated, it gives CASSPSSGGQTDTQYF.

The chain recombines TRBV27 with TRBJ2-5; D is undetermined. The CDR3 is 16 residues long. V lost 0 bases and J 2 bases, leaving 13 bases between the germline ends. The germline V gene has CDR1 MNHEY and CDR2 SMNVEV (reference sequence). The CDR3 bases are TGTGCCAGCAGTTTATCTGCCGTAGTAAAACAAGAGACCCAGTACTTC. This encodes CASSLSAVVKQETQYF.

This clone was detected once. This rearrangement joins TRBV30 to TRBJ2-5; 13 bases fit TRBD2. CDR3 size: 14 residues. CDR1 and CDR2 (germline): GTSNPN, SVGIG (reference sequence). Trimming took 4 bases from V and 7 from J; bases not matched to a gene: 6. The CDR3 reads CAWTRTSGGGTQYF. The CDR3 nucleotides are TGTGCCTGGACCCGGACTAGCGGGGGTGGGACCCAGTACTTC.

The CDR3 sequence is CASRQRAWGNEKLFF. The CDR3 DNA is TGTGCCAGCAGACAACGAGCCTGGGGGAATGAAAAACTGTTTTTT. The rearrangement links TRBV27 to TRBJ1-4, with TRBD1 as a possible D gene (5 bases). The germline V gene has CDR1 MNHEY and CDR2 SMNVEV (reference sequence). V lost 6 bases, J lost 5 bases, and 16 bases lay in between. This CDR3 is built from 15 residues.

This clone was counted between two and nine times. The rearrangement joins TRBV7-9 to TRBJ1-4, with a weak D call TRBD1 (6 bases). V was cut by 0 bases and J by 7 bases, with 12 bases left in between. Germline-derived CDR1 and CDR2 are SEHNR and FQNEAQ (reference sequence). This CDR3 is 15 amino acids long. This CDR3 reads CASSLAARGVEKLFF. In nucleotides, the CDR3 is TGTGCCAGCAGCTTAGCAGCCAGGGGCGTTGAAAAACTGTTTTTT.

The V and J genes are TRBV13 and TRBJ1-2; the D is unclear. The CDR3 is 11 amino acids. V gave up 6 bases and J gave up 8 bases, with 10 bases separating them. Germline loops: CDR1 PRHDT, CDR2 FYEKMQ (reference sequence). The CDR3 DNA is TGTGCCAGCAGTTACAGCCTGGGCTACACCTTC. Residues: CASSYSLGYTF.

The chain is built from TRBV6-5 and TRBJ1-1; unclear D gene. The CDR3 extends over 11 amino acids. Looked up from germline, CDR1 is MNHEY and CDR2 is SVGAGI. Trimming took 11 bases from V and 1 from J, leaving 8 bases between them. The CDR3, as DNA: TGTGCCGCACAGAGGAACACTGAAGCTTTCTTT. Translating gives CAAQRNTEAFF.

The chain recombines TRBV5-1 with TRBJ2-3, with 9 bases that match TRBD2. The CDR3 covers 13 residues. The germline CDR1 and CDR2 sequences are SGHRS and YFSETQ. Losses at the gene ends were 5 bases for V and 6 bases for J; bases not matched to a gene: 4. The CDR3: CASSSGGGDTQYF. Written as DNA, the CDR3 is TGCGCCAGCAGTAGCGGGGGAGGGGATACGCAGTATTTT.